The subject of this entry is one TCR beta chain. The target of this receptor is not known. One junction end does not reproduce the germline sequence, and a read error may be involved. The collaborating institutions used their own protocols to collect whole blood in K2EDTA tubes. For TCRbeta analysis, collaborator samples were shipped as frozen whole blood, as isolated PBMCs, or as DNA extracted from either sample type. This sample is part of a study of blood T cell repertoires in COVID-19 (dated by TCRdb to the early 2020s). For the study in its entirety: The collaborator samples originated in the United States, Italy and Spain and spanned the acute and convalescent phases of COVID-19. The material from the prospective study consisted of cDNA or gDNA derived from T cells, B-cell-depleted T cells, or PBMCs. The dataset comprised deeply sampled blood TCRbeta repertoires from subjects exposed to, actively infected with, or recovered from COVID-19. The repertoires were released in a freely available public database intended as a resource for research on the immune response to SARS-CoV-2. The samples were drawn from two sources: the first 160 participants of the ongoing ImmuneRACE study, and 1,200 or so subjects contributed by 6 global collaborators. The sample metadata nearly always contained a de-identified subject ID, COVID-19 status, age in years and sex. Where available, HLA class I and class II types were taken from metadata supplied by the sample provider and were not determined by assay-based typing. Overall results and qualifications from the work: The quantity of clinical and demographic metadata differed by source and by participant and was supplied without curation.

TCRbeta CDR3 regions were amplified from genomic DNA using the immunoSEQ Assay, a bias-controlled multiplex PCR. As for how the authors treated the data: The number of nucleated cells in each sample was estimated from the amplification of reference gene primers within the assay. Sequence reads were collapsed and filtered to measure the absolute abundance of every unique TCRbeta CDR3 rearrangement. For each sample, productive Simpson clonality was calculated as the square root of Simpson's diversity index across productive rearrangements. Entries here come from immuneACCESS through TCRdb and include only in-frame sequences with V and J called. Some clones fail to appear in such tables; in the studies checked, an unresolved V gene covers under half of the shortfall, and the cause of the remainder is unknown. V and J calls and clone size come straight from that table; D and trimming were deduced from the DNA. This sample holds over 200,000 clones; roughly 90% were observed only once. The leading ten clones occupy about 1.9% of the sample.

Spanning cysteine to phenylalanine, the CDR3 consists of 8 amino acids. Just the 24-base CDR3 DNA is kept, in frame starting at base 1. The germline V gene (reference sequence) specifies MNHEY as CDR1 and SMNVEV as CDR2. The sequence joins TRBV27 to TRBJ1-2; the D gene is not confidently resolved. Sequenced: peripheral blood. The clonotype comes from a man aged 35-49 years with active or convalescent COVID-19. The base sequence is TGTGCCAGCAGGTTCCTATACTTC. It is translated as CASRFLYF.